Each of the 12 T cell receptor beta chains below was sequenced from the same sample in a study of cytomegalovirus exposure and HLA in healthy donors. In the PCR, 60 Vbeta and 13 Jbeta primers were used. Clones were sequenced by immunoSEQ multiplex PCR, and TCRdb holds only the in-frame ones, with some missing. The sample lists approximately 160,000 clones, around 83% occurring once. Material for sequencing was PBMCs. The receptors stem from a man in his fifties in good health and CMV-seropositive.

This sequence joins TRBV30 and TRBJ1-2; D gene ambiguous. Germline values: CDR1 GTSNPN, CDR2 SVGIG (reference sequence). V was shortened by 8 bases and J by 3 bases, with 19 bases between the two germline ends. The length of the CDR3 is 14 residues. In DNA, the CDR3 is TGTGCCGTAGCCCTAGACCCTTTGGACTATGGCTACACCTTC. Amino acid sequence: CAVALDPLDYGYTF.

The chain is built from TRBV27 and TRBJ2-1, with 11 bases identical to TRBD1. This CDR3 has 13 residues. Germline values: CDR1 MNHEY, CDR2 SMNVEV (reference sequence). V dropped 6 bases and J dropped 13; count of bases not matched to a gene: 8. As DNA, the CDR3 is TGTGCCAGCAGGGGACAGGGGGTACATGGTCAGTTCTTC. Amino acid sequence: CASRGQGVHGQFF.

V is TRBV5-4 and J is TRBJ2-7; the D gene is possibly TRBD2 (5 bases). V was cut by 2 bases and J by 3 bases, with 15 bases left in between. Germline V lookup: CDR1 SGHNT, CDR2 YYREEE (reference sequence). The CDR3 has 15 amino acids. The CDR3 protein is CASSFSNPGSYEQYF. In DNA, the CDR3 is TGTGCCAGCAGCTTCTCGAACCCTGGGAGCTACGAGCAGTACTTC.

V gene TRBV4-3 combines with J gene TRBJ2-5; D not certain. Germline V gives CDR1 LGHNA, CDR2 YSLEER. V lost 0 bases, J lost 2 bases, and 4 bases lay in between. This CDR3 is 13 amino acids long. CDR3: CASSQDLQETQYF. The DNA of the CDR3 is TGCGCCAGCAGCCAAGACTTACAAGAGACCCAGTACTTC.

This clone has a handful of counts. Written as DNA, the CDR3 is TGTGCCAGCACCGGTCCCGGTCGGCAGTACTTC. Protein product: CASTGPGRQYF. V is TRBV2 and J is TRBJ2-7; D gene uncertain. Germline CDR1 and CDR2: SNHLY and FYNNEI. The CDR3 has 11 amino acids. Trimming removed 7 bases from V and 9 bases from J, with 13 bases in between.

The rearrangement joins TRBV4-2 to TRBJ2-5; 9 bases align to TRBD2. This CDR3 is 15 amino acids long. J was trimmed by 3 bases and V by 1 base; bases with no gene match: 3. From germline, CDR1 is LGHNA and CDR2 YNFKEQ. The CDR3 coding sequence is TGTGCCAGCAGCCAAGGGGGACTAGCTGAAGAGACCCAGTACTTC. This codes for CASSQGGLAEETQYF.

The chain links TRBV5-8 to TRBJ2-3; D perhaps matches TRBD2 (5 bases). The ends were cut back, 4 bases at V and 0 bases at J, with 15 bases in the middle. The CDR3 consists of 16 residues. Per germline, CDR1 SGHTS and CDR2 YDEGEE. In DNA, the CDR3 is TGTGCCAGCAGCCTAGCCCCAGCGGCGAGCACAGATACGCAGTATTTT. It is translated as CASSLAPAASTDTQYF.

This chain links TRBV10-1 with TRBJ2-3, with 8 bases fitting TRBD2. V lost 2 bases and J lost 2; bases outside the gene matches: 18. Germline loops: CDR1 WNHNN, CDR2 SYGVQD (reference sequence). The CDR3 contains 20 residues. The CDR3 bases are TGCGCCAGCAGTGAGCCTATGGGGCGGGGGGAGCGGGGGCACACAGATACGCAGTATTTT. Protein sequence: CASSEPMGRGERGHTDTQYF.

The rearrangement uses TRBV28 and TRBJ1-5, with D hard to call. Germline CDR1 reads MDHEN; CDR2 reads SYDVKM. Trimming shortened V by 2 bases and J by 10 bases, and 12 bases separated the two germline ends. The CDR3 runs 13 residues. The CDR3 nucleotides read TGTGCCAGCAGTTTAGGGCCGCCTGGTCCCCAGCATTTT. Protein product: CASSLGPPGPQHF.

J is TRBJ2-7 and V is TRBV7-7; D perhaps matches TRBD2 (5 bases). Germline CDR1 SSHAT, CDR2 FNYEAQ (reference sequence). The CDR3 extends over 15 amino acids. The ends were cut back, 5 bases at V and 7 bases at J, with 21 bases in the middle. CDR3 coding DNA: TGTGCCAGCAGCCCCGGGCCGGGGTCTTCGTGGGAGCAGTACTTC. Translated, it gives CASSPGPGSSWEQYF. The complete variable domain, with remaining parts taken from reference TRBV7-7 and TRBJ2-7, reads GAGVSQSPRYKVTKRGQDVTLRCDPISSHATLYWYQQALGQGPEFLTYFNYEAQPDKSGLPSDRFSAERPEGSISTLTIQRTEQRDSAMYRCASSPGPGSSWEQYFGPGTRLTVT.

This clone has just a few counts. The CDR3 here is CASSESAGYSGELFF. CDR3 bases: TGTGCCAGCAGCGAATCGGCGGGATACTCGGGGGAGCTGTTTTTT. This sequence joins TRBV9 and TRBJ2-2; D may be TRBD2 (6 bases). Looked up from germline, CDR1 is SGDLS and CDR2 is YYNGEE. Trimming took 3 bases from V and 8 from J, leaving 17 bases between them. There are 15 residues in the CDR3.

The chain recombines TRBV5-1 with TRBJ1-2; the D gene is possibly TRBD1 (5 bases). Looked up from germline, CDR1 is SGHRS and CDR2 is YFSETQ. CDR3 length: 16 amino acids. V was cut by 5 bases and J by 4 bases, with 21 bases left in between. The CDR3 bases are TGCGCCAGCAGTCCAACGGGGAGGGGCAGGGCCTATGGCTACACCTTC. Its protein is CASSPTGRGRAYGYTF.